The clone carrying this TCR beta chain was picked up a small number of times. Its antigen remains unknown. Profiling relied on immunoSEQ multiplex PCR, and the TCRdb table lists in-frame clones only, not all of them. The sample records 90,000 to 100,000 clones, about nine tenths being singletons. The entry originates in a study of T cell responses to AZD1222 COVID-19 vaccine. Per the germline V gene, CDR1 is MNHEY and CDR2 is SMNVEV (reference sequence). The germline V and J ends were trimmed by 5 bases and 0 bases, with 20 bases remaining between them. CDR3 size: 17 residues. Study outcomes and limitations: Only 5 or 6 people who got AZD1222 tested seropositive at baseline.

The sample was peripheral blood, taken 28 days after the second AZD1222 dose. The V gene is TRBV27, the J gene TRBJ2-7; the D gene is possibly TRBD2 (6 bases). This sequence was found in an adult who received the AZD1222 COVID-19 vaccine. In nucleotides, the CDR3 is TGTGCCAGCAGTCCATGGGGGGTGGAGGGCCCCTCCTACGAGCAGTACTTC. Residues: CASSPWGVEGPSYEQYF.